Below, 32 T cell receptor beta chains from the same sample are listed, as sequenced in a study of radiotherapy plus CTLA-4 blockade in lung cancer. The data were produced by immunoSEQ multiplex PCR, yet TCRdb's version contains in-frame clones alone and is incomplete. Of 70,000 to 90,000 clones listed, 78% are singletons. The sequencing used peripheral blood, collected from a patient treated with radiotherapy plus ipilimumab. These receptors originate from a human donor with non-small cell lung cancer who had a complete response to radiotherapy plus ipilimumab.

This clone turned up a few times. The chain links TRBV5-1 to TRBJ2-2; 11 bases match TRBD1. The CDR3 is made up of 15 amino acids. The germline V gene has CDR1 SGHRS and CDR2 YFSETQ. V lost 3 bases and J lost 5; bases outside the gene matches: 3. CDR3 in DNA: TGCGCCAGCAGCTCCGGGACAGGGGGAACCGGGGAGCTGTTTTTT. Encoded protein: CASSSGTGGTGELFF.

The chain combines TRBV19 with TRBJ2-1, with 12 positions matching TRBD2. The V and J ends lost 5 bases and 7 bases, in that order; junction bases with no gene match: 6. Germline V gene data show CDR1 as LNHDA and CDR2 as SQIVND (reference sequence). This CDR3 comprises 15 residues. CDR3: CASSAETSGSNEQFF. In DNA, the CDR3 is TGTGCCAGTAGTGCGGAGACTAGCGGGAGTAATGAGCAGTTCTTC.

The CDR3 sequence is CAWSRDSTETQYF. The DNA for the CDR3 is TGTGCCTGGTCCCGCGACAGCACAGAGACCCAGTACTTC. The gene calls are TRBV30 and TRBJ2-5; D perhaps matches TRBD1 (5 bases). The CDR3 sequence is 13 residues long. V lost 5 bases to trimming and J lost 4 bases, with 14 bases between them. Germline loops: CDR1 GTSNPN, CDR2 SVGIG (reference sequence).

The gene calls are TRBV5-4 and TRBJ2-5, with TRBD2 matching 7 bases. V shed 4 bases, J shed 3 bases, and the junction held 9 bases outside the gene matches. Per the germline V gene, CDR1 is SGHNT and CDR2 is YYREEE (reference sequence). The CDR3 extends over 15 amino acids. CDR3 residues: CASSPLGGVEETQYF. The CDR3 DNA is TGTGCCAGCAGCCCGCTGGGAGGGGTAGAAGAGACCCAGTACTTC.

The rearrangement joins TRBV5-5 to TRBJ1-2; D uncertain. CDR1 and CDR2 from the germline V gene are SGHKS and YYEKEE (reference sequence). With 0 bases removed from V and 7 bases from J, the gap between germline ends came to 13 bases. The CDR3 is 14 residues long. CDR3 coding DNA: TGTGCCAGCAGCTTGGGTTTATCGGAGGGTGGCTACACCTTC. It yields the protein CASSLGLSEGGYTF.

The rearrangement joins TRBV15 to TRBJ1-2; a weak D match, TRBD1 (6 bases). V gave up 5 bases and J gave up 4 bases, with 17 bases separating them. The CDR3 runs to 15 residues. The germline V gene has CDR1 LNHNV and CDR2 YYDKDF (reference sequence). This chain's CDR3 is CATSGIQGTAYGYTF. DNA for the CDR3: TGTGCCACCAGCGGAATACAGGGTACCGCCTATGGCTACACCTTC.

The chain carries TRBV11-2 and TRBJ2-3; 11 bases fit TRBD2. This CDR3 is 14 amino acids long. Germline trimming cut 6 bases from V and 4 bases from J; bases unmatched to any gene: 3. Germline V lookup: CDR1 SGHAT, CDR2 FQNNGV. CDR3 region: CASRPTSGADTQYF. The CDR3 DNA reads TGTGCCAGCAGGCCGACTAGCGGGGCAGATACGCAGTATTTT.

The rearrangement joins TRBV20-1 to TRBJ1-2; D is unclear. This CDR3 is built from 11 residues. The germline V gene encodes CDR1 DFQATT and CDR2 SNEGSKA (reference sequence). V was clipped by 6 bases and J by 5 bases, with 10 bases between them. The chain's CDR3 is CSAVSSYGYTF. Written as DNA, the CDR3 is TGCAGTGCCGTCTCCTCATATGGCTACACCTTC.

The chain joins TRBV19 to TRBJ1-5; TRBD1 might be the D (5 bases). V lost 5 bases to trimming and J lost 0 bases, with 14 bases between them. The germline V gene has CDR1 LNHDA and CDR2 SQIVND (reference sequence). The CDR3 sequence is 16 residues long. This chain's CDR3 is CASSPPGKNSNQPQHF. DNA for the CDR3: TGTGCCAGTAGTCCCCCAGGGAAAAATAGCAATCAGCCCCAGCATTTT. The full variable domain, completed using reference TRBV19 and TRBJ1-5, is DGGITQSPKYLFRKEGQNVTLSCEQNLNHDAMYWYRQDPGQGLRLIYYSQIVNDFQKGDIAEGYSVSREKKESFPLTVTSAQKNPTAFYLCASSPPGKNSNQPQHFGDGTRLSIL.

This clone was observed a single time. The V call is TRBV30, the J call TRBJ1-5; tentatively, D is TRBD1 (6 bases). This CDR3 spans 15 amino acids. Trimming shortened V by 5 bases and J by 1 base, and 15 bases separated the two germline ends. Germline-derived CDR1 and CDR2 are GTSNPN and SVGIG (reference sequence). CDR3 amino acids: CAWGGRGGSNQPQHF. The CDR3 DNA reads TGTGCCTGGGGGGGCAGGGGAGGAAGCAATCAGCCCCAGCATTTT.

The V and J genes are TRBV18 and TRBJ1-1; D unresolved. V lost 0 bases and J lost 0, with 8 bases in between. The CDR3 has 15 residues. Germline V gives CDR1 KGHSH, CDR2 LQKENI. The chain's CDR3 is CASSPPKTMNTEAFF. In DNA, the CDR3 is TGTGCCAGCTCACCACCTAAGACGATGAACACTGAAGCTTTCTTT.

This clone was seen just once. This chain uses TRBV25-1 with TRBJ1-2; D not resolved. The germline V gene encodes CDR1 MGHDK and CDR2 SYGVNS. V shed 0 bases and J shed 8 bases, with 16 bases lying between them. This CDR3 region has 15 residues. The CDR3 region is CASSEYVASARGYTF. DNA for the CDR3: TGTGCCAGCAGTGAATATGTGGCCTCGGCGAGGGGCTACACCTTC.

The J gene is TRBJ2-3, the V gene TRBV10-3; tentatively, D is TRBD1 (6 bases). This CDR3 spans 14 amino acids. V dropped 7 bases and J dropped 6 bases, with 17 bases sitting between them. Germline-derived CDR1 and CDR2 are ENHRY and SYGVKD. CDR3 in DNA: TGTGCCATCAATAACAGGGATGTGGCGGATACGCAGTATTTT. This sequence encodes CAINNRDVADTQYF.

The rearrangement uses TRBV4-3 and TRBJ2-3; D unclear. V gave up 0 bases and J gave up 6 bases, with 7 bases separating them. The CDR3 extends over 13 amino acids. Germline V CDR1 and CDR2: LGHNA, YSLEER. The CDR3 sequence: CASSQESWDTQYF. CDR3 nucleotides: TGCGCCAGCAGCCAAGAATCGTGGGATACGCAGTATTTT.

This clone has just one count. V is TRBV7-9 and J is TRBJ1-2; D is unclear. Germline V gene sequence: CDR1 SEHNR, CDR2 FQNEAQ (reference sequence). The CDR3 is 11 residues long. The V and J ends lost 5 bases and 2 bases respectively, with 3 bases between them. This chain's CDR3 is CASSDNYGYTF. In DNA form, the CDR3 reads TGTGCCAGCAGCGACAACTATGGCTACACCTTC.

As DNA, the CDR3 is TGCGCCAGCAGCCCTACCCCTCTACAAGAGACCCAGTACTTC. This translates into CASSPTPLQETQYF. The rearrangement uses TRBV4-1 and TRBJ2-5; D unresolved. The CDR3 runs to 14 residues. Trimming removed 4 bases from V and 2 bases from J, with 11 bases in between. Looked up from germline, CDR1 is MGHRA and CDR2 is YSYEKL.

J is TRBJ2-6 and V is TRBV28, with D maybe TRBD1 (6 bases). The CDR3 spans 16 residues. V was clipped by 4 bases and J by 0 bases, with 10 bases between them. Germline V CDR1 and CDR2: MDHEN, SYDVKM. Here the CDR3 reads CASSSGQSSGANVLTF. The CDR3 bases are TGTGCCAGCAGTTCTGGACAGTCCTCTGGGGCCAACGTCCTGACTTTC.

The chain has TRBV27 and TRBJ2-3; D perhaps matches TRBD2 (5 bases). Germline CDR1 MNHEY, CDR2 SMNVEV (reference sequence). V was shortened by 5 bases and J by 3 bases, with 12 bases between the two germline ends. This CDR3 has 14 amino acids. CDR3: CASSNYWETDTQYF. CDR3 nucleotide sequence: TGTGCCAGCAGTAACTACTGGGAGACAGATACGCAGTATTTT.

CDR3 DNA sequence: TGTGCCAGCAGCGTAGCAAGGGGCGGTGGCTACACCTTC. Its translation is CASSVARGGGYTF. The rearrangement links TRBV9 to TRBJ1-2; a weak D match, TRBD1 (5 bases). V was pared by 0 bases and J by 7 bases, with 10 bases between. The germline V gene has CDR1 SGDLS and CDR2 YYNGEE. This CDR3 is built from 13 residues.

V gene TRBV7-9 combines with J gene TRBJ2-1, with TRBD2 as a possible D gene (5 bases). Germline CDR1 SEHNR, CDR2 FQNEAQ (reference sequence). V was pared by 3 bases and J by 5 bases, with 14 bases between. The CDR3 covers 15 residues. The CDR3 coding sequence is TGTGCCAGCAGCTTGGACGGCGTAGCGAACAATGAGCAGTTCTTC. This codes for CASSLDGVANNEQFF. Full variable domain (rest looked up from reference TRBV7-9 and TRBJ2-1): DTGVSQNPRHKITKRGQNVTFRCDPISEHNRLYWYRQTLGQGPEFLTYFQNEAQLEKSRLLSDRFSAERPKGSFSTLEIQRTEQGDSAMYLCASSLDGVANNEQFFGPGTRLTVL.

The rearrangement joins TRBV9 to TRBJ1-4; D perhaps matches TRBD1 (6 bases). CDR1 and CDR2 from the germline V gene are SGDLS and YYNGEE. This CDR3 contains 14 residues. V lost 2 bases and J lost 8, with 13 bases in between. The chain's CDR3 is CASSVNGGGEKLFF. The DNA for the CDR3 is TGTGCCAGCAGCGTCAACGGGGGCGGCGAAAAACTGTTTTTT.

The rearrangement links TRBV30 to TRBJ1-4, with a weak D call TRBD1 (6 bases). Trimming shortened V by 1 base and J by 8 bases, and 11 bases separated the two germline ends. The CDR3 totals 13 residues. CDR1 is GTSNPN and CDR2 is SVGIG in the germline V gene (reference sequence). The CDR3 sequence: CAWSGQEGEKLFF. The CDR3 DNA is TGTGCCTGGAGTGGACAGGAGGGGGAAAAACTGTTTTTT.

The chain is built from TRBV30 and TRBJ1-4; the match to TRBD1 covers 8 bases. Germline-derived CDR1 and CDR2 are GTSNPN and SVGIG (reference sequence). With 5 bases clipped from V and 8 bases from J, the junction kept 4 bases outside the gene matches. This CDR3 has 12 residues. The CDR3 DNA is TGTGCCTGGGGCAGGGGGCGCGAAAAACTGTTTTTT. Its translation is CAWGRGREKLFF.

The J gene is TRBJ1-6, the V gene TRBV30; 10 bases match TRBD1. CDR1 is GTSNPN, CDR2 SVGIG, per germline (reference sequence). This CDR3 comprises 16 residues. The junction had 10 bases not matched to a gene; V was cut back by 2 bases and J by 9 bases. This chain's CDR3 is CAWSYSRGQGSSPLHF. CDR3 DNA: TGTGCCTGGAGTTATAGCCGGGGACAGGGGAGTTCACCCCTCCACTTT.

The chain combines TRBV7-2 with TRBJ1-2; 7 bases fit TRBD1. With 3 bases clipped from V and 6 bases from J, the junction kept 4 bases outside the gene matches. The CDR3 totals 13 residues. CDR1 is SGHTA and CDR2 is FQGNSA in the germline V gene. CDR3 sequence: CASSFPGQNGYTF. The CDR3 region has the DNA TGTGCCAGCAGCTTCCCGGGACAGAATGGCTACACCTTC.

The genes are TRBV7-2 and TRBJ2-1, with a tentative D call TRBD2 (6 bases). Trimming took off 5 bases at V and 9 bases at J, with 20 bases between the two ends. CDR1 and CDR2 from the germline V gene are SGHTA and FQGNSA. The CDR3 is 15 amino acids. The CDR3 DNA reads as TGTGCCAGCAGCCCTAGGGAGGTCATCCCGGGTGAGCAGTTCTTC. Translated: CASSPREVIPGEQFF.

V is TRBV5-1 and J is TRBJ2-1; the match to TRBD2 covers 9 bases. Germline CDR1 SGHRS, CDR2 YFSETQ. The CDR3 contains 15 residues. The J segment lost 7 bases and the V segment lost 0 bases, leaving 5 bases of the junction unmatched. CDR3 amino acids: CASSLGFSGGNEQFF. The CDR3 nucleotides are TGCGCCAGCAGCTTGGGGTTTAGCGGGGGAAATGAGCAGTTCTTC.

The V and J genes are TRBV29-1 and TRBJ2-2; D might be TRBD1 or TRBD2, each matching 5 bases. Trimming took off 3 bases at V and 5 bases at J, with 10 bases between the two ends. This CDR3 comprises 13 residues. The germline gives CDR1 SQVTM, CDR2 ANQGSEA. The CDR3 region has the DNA TGCAGCGTTGACCAGGGACGAACCGGGGAGCTGTTTTTT. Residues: CSVDQGRTGELFF.

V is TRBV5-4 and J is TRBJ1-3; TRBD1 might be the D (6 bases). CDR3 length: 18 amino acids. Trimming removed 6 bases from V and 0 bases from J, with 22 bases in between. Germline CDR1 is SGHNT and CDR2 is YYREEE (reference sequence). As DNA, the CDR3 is TGTGCCAGCACCCAAGGTGGGGGCAGGTCCTCCTCTGGAAACACCATATATTTT. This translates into CASTQGGGRSSSGNTIYF.

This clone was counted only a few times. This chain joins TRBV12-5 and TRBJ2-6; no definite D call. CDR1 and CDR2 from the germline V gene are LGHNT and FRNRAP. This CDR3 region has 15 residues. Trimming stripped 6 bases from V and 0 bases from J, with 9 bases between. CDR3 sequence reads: CASGGRFSGANVLTF. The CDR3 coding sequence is TGTGCTAGTGGAGGACGGTTCTCTGGGGCCAACGTCCTGACTTTC.

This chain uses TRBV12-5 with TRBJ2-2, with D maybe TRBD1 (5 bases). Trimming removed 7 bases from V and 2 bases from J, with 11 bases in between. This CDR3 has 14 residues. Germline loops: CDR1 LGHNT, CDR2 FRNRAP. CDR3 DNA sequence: TGTGCTAGTGCCGGACAAATTAACACCGGGGAGCTGTTTTTT. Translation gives CASAGQINTGELFF.

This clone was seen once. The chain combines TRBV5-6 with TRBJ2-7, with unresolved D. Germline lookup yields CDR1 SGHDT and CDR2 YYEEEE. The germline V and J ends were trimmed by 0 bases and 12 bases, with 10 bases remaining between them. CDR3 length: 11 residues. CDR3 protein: CASSLGGSLYV. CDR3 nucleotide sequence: TGTGCCAGCAGCTTGGGAGGTAGCCTGTACGTC.